The sequence of this T cell receptor (beta chain) was determined in a study of cytomegalovirus exposure and HLA in healthy donors. Study details: The same platform was used for the 100 to 150 validation repertoires and the approximately 670 first-cohort repertoires, a later analysis reported. Whole-study findings and limits: In the approximately 130 validation repertoires, 85% to 95% of cluster scores exceeded 0, per a later analysis. There were fewer than 200 TCR beta chains listed as cytomegalovirus-associated. A classifier reportedly called cytomegalovirus status with high sensitivity and specificity.

Turning to this clone: Its antigen is unidentified.

This table comes from immunoSEQ multiplex PCR, and its TCRdb copy is limited to in-frame clones, with some not included. Seen here are fewer than 120,000 clones, around 87% observed once, and the top ten hold over 1.3%. This CDR3 region has 12 residues. Per the germline V gene, CDR1 is SNHLY and CDR2 is FYNNEI. The ends were cut back, 5 bases at V and 5 bases at J, with 7 bases in the middle. The genes are TRBV2 and TRBJ1-5, with D maybe TRBD1 (6 bases). The sample was PBMCs. This clonotype originated in a young woman in good health and CMV-seropositive. CDR3 DNA: TGTGCCAGCAGTAACAGGGATCAGCCCCAGCATTTT. It is translated as CASSNRDQPQHF.